Each of the 21 T cell receptor beta chains below was sequenced from the same sample in a study of PD-1 blockade in classical Hodgkin lymphoma. After autologous stem cell transplantation all patients relapsed, and prior brentuximab vedotin exposure differed between cohorts. Method: immunoSEQ multiplex PCR; TCRdb's copy keeps in-frame clones and lacks some. The table has over 15,000 clones, over 70% seen once. Sequencing was performed on peripheral blood mononuclear cells (PBMCs), taken before the second cycle of nivolumab. The receptor source for this set is a human donor with classical Hodgkin lymphoma.

The rearrangement links TRBV11-2 to TRBJ1-4; the D is unclear. The ends were cut back, 1 base at V and 3 bases at J, with 9 bases in the middle. Germline V gene lookup returns CDR1 SGHAT and CDR2 FQNNGV. The CDR3 has 15 amino acids. CDR3 loop: CASSLVRQPNEKLFF. CDR3 DNA sequence: TGTGCCAGCAGCTTAGTTCGGCAGCCTAATGAAAAACTGTTTTTT. Complete variable domain (other parts from reference TRBV11-2 and TRBJ1-4): EAGVAQSPRYKIIEKRQSVAFWCNPISGHATLYWYQQILGQGPKLLIQFQNNGVVDDSQLPKDRFSAERLKGVDSTLKIQPAKLEDSAVYLCASSLVRQPNEKLFFGSGTQLSVL.

The chain is built from TRBV30 and TRBJ2-7, with no clear D. Trimming removed 2 bases at V and 1 base at J, with 15 bases between. The germline V gene has CDR1 GTSNPN and CDR2 SVGIG (reference sequence). This CDR3 has 15 residues. The chain's CDR3 is CAWSRVDKFSYEQYF. The CDR3 nucleotides are TGTGCCTGGAGTCGGGTAGACAAATTTTCCTACGAGCAGTACTTC.

This chain joins TRBV7-2 and TRBJ2-5; 13 positions match TRBD2. Unmatched junction bases numbered 5, after V lost 1 base and J lost 3 bases. The CDR3 runs to 17 residues. Germline-derived CDR1 and CDR2 are SGHTA and FQGNSA. CDR3 DNA sequence: TGTGCCAGCAGCTTAGACGGACTAGCGGGAGCTAAAGAGACCCAGTACTTC. The encoded protein is CASSLDGLAGAKETQYF.

This clone was detected once. The chain uses TRBV30 and TRBJ2-1; D is unclear. Trimming removed 5 bases at V and 6 bases at J, with 11 bases between. This CDR3 has 12 residues. Germline V gene data show CDR1 as GTSNPN and CDR2 as SVGIG (reference sequence). Here the CDR3 DNA reads TGTGCCTGGGGCCAGTCCGGCAATGAGCAGTTCTTC. Encoded protein: CAWGQSGNEQFF.

The chain links TRBV11-2 to TRBJ1-2; a possible D gene is TRBD1 (5 bases). The V gene lost 0 bases and the J gene lost 7 bases, with 15 bases spanning the gap. CDR1 and CDR2 (germline): SGHAT, FQNNGV. The CDR3 is made up of 15 amino acids. DNA for the CDR3: TGTGCCAGCAGCTTAGACTCCGAGGGGTGGTCTGGCTACACCTTC. It codes for CASSLDSEGWSGYTF.

This chain joins TRBV4-2 and TRBJ1-2; perhaps TRBD1 as D (6 bases). Germline CDR1 is LGHNA and CDR2 is YNFKEQ. V was pared by 3 bases and J by 4 bases, with 15 bases between. This CDR3 is built from 15 residues. Written as DNA, the CDR3 is TGTGCCAGCAGCCAGAACACCGGGACAATCTATGGCTACACCTTC. Translated: CASSQNTGTIYGYTF.

The chain couples TRBV28 to TRBJ2-3; the D is unclear. Per germline, CDR1 MDHEN and CDR2 SYDVKM. The CDR3 is 14 amino acids. Trimming took 2 bases from V and 2 from J, leaving 8 bases between them. The CDR3 region is CASSLGGSTDTQYF. The DNA of the CDR3 is TGTGCCAGCAGTTTAGGCGGATCCACAGATACGCAGTATTTT.

This clone was seen a few times. V is TRBV19 and J is TRBJ1-2; TRBD1 is a possible D gene (6 bases). V lost 5 bases and J 8 bases, leaving 21 bases between the germline ends. Germline V gene sequence: CDR1 LNHDA, CDR2 SQIVND (reference sequence). There are 15 residues in the CDR3. CDR3 sequence: CASSGSGHRQPGYTF. CDR3 bases: TGTGCCAGTAGTGGGTCGGGACACCGACAGCCCGGCTACACCTTC.

This clone was counted only a few times. V and J are TRBV9 and TRBJ1-2; D may be TRBD1 (5 bases). CDR3 length equals 16 residues. Germline V CDR1 and CDR2: SGDLS, YYNGEE. The V end lost 3 bases, the J end lost 0 bases, and 15 bases lay between the germline ends. The DNA of the CDR3 is TGTGCCAGCAGCGCTCAAGACAGCCCGACTAACTATGGCTACACCTTC. Encoded protein: CASSAQDSPTNYGYTF.

This chain links TRBV27 with TRBJ2-3; D is possibly TRBD1 or TRBD2 (6 bases each). V was cut by 2 bases and J by 9 bases, with 18 bases left in between. The CDR3 covers 15 residues. CDR1 is MNHEY, CDR2 SMNVEV, per germline (reference sequence). CDR3 amino acids: CASSLRGAEVGTQYF. The CDR3 nucleotides read TGTGCCAGCAGTTTAAGGGGGGCGGAAGTCGGCACGCAGTATTTT.

The chain has TRBV5-1 and TRBJ2-7; TRBD2 agrees at 14 bases. Germline trimming cut 4 bases from V and 0 bases from J; bases unmatched to any gene: 6. Germline CDR1 reads SGHRS; CDR2 reads YFSETQ. This CDR3 is built from 17 residues. In DNA form, the CDR3 reads TGCGCCAGCAGCCTGGGACTAGCGGGAGACTACTCCTACGAGCAGTACTTC. The encoded protein is CASSLGLAGDYSYEQYF.

The chain employs TRBV28 and TRBJ2-7, with D tentatively TRBD1 (6 bases). V lost 5 bases to trimming and J lost 4 bases, with 15 bases between them. Germline CDR1 reads MDHEN; CDR2 reads SYDVKM. The CDR3 sequence is 14 residues long. CDR3 residues: CASSATGTKYEQYF. DNA of the CDR3: TGTGCCAGCAGTGCAACCGGGACAAAGTACGAGCAGTACTTC.

Only a few counts were recorded for this clone. The chain carries TRBV19 and TRBJ2-3; 9 nucleotides line up with TRBD1. Trimming removed 8 bases from V and 4 bases from J; junction bases left unmatched: 7. CDR1 LNHDA and CDR2 SQIVND come from the germline V gene (reference sequence). The CDR3 extends over 14 amino acids. CDR3 in DNA: TGTGCCAGTCTGGACAGGGGTACCCCAGATACGCAGTATTTT. Amino acid sequence: CASLDRGTPDTQYF.

This clone showed up just once. The chain carries TRBV6-6 and TRBJ1-2; D is undetermined. Germline values: CDR1 MNHNY, CDR2 SVGAGI (reference sequence). This CDR3 spans 10 amino acids. Trimming cost V 2 bases and J 10 bases, with 5 bases left between them. This chain's CDR3 is CASSYVYYTF. The CDR3 nucleotides are TGTGCCAGCAGTTACGTCTACTACACCTTC.

V is TRBV4-2 and J is TRBJ1-1, with 7 bases fitting TRBD1. CDR1 and CDR2 (germline): LGHNA, YNFKEQ. The CDR3 consists of 12 residues. V lost 4 bases, J lost 6 bases, and 2 bases stayed unmatched. The CDR3 region has the DNA TGTGCCAGCAGCCTTGGACAGGCTGAAGCTTTCTTT. It specifies CASSLGQAEAFF.

The chain combines TRBV5-6 with TRBJ2-5; 9 nucleotides agree with TRBD1. The V gene's germline CDR1 is SGHDT and CDR2 YYEEEE. Trimming removed 2 bases from V and 5 bases from J; junction bases left unmatched: 1. The CDR3 runs 13 residues. CDR3 bases: TGTGCCAGCAGCTTTGACAGGGGGGAGACCCAGTACTTC. Amino acids: CASSFDRGETQYF.

This chain joins TRBV6-6 and TRBJ1-1; D not resolved. Trimming left V 6 bases short and J 7 bases short, with 15 bases between. Germline V gene data show CDR1 as MNHNY and CDR2 as SVGAGI (reference sequence). This CDR3 has 13 amino acids. The CDR3 protein is CASRPYRGFEAFF. DNA for the CDR3: TGTGCCAGCAGACCCTACAGAGGATTTGAAGCTTTCTTT.

The V call is TRBV10-3, the J call TRBJ1-2; 9 bases match TRBD1. The CDR3 contains 16 residues. J was trimmed by 7 bases and V by 6 bases; bases with no gene match: 15. Germline V gives CDR1 ENHRY, CDR2 SYGVKD. CDR3 protein: CAIRSTGTGSSGGYTF. In nucleotides, the CDR3 is TGTGCCATCAGGTCGACCGGGACAGGGTCAAGCGGTGGCTACACCTTC.

The chain joins TRBV27 to TRBJ2-6; TRBD2 might be the D (7 bases). This CDR3 comprises 16 residues. From germline, CDR1 is MNHEY and CDR2 SMNVEV (reference sequence). V shed 3 bases and J shed 3 bases, with 12 bases lying between them. This chain's CDR3 is CASSFWGGLGANVLTF. CDR3 nucleotide sequence: TGTGCCAGCAGTTTTTGGGGGGGGCTTGGGGCCAACGTCCTGACTTTC. Full variable domain (missing parts from reference TRBV27 and TRBJ2-6): EAQVTQNPRYLITVTGKKLTVTCSQNMNHEYMSWYRQDPGLGLRQIYYSMNVEVTDKGDVPEGYKVSRKEKRNFPLILESPSPNQTSLYFCASSFWGGLGANVLTFGAGSRLTVL.

CDR3 nucleotides: TGCGCCAGCAGCCAAGTAAGGATCGGAGGCACTGAAGCTTTCTTT. Its protein product is CASSQVRIGGTEAFF. This rearrangement joins TRBV4-1 to TRBJ1-1; D uncertain. Trimming pared 1 base from V and 4 bases from J, leaving 13 bases between. Germline-derived CDR1 and CDR2 are MGHRA and YSYEKL. CDR3 length: 15 amino acids.

This clone appeared a few times. This chain joins TRBV30 and TRBJ1-1; TRBD1 matches 10 bases. The CDR3 loop spans 11 amino acids. Germline CDR1 GTSNPN, CDR2 SVGIG (reference sequence). With V trimmed by 3 bases and J by 10 bases, 2 bases remained unmatched. In DNA form, the CDR3 reads TGTGCCTGGAGGGACAGGGGGGGAGCTTTCTTT. Translation: CAWRDRGGAFF.